Each of the 17 T cell receptor beta chains below was sequenced from the same sample in a study of T cell repertoires in cytomegalovirus infection. TCRdb called the reads again in MiXCR, with one record for every CDR3 protein. The table has fewer than 350,000 distinct CDR3 sequences, about a sixth seen once. Sequencing was performed on PBMCs. The receptors originated from a human donor in good health (CMV status not recorded). Some clones in this sample may be carry-over from other donors' samples.

This clonotype was counted many times. V and J are TRBV6-1 and TRBJ2-3, with 7 nucleotides matching TRBD1. J gave up 4 bases and V 1 base, and 5 bases lay outside the gene matches. The CDR3 sequence is 15 residues long. Germline-derived CDR1 and CDR2 are MNHNS and SASEGT. The CDR3 DNA reads as TGTGCCAGCAGTGAAGTTGCTCAGGGGGCAGATACGCAGTATTTT. It specifies CASSEVAQGADTQYF.

This clonotype appeared a few times. The chain combines TRBV5-1 with TRBJ2-7; weak D call: TRBD1 (5 bases). V was clipped by 4 bases and J by 2 bases, with 16 bases between them. Germline V CDR1 and CDR2: SGHRS, YFSETQ. The CDR3 spans 15 residues. CDR3 residues: CASSPTVGLTYEQYF. The CDR3 coding sequence is TGCGCCAGCAGCCCAACAGTGGGGCTTACCTACGAGCAGTACTTC. Full variable domain (missing parts from reference TRBV5-1 and TRBJ2-7): KAGVTQTPRYLIKTRGQQVTLSCSPISGHRSVSWYQQTPGQGLQFLFEYFSETQRNKGNFPGRFSGRQFSNSRSEMNVSTLELGDSALYLCASSPTVGLTYEQYFGPGTRLTVT.

The genes are TRBV7-9 and TRBJ2-5; D is perhaps TRBD1 (5 bases). The CDR3 extends over 16 amino acids. Germline lookup yields CDR1 SEHNR and CDR2 FQNEAQ (reference sequence). V shed 1 base and J shed 5 bases, with 17 bases lying between them. The CDR3 reads CASSLEWGVTWETQYF. DNA for the CDR3: TGTGCCAGCAGCTTAGAATGGGGCGTTACGTGGGAGACCCAGTACTTC.

The V and J genes are TRBV2 and TRBJ1-2; 8 positions agree with TRBD1. Germline CDR1 SNHLY, CDR2 FYNNEI. V was pared by 3 bases and J by 4 bases, with 4 bases of the junction left unmatched. The CDR3 has 14 amino acids. The CDR3 is CASSDRGLGYGYTF. CDR3 nucleotide sequence: TGTGCCAGCAGTGACAGGGGGCTTGGCTATGGCTACACCTTC.

The chain uses TRBV18 and TRBJ2-1; D possibly uses TRBD1 or TRBD2 (5 bases each). Germline CDR1 is KGHSH and CDR2 is LQKENI. This CDR3 contains 15 residues. The V gene lost 5 bases and the J gene lost 5 bases, with 16 bases spanning the gap. DNA of the CDR3: TGTGCCAGCTCAACCGGCGTCGGGGCGAACAATGAGCAGTTCTTC. This translates into CASSTGVGANNEQFF.

The chain uses TRBV29-1 and TRBJ2-3; D perhaps matches TRBD2 (6 bases). Germline V gene data show CDR1 as SQVTM and CDR2 as ANQGSEA. The V end was cut by 3 bases, the J end by 3 bases, with 16 bases between. The CDR3 runs to 15 residues. The chain's CDR3 is CSVDVSPGVTDTQYF. The CDR3 coding sequence is TGCAGCGTTGATGTCTCACCGGGGGTTACAGATACGCAGTATTTT.

This clonotype was seen repeatedly, ten times or more. CDR3 coding DNA: TGTGCCAGCAGTGAAGGGCGGGAAGATCAGCCCCAGCATTTT. Translation gives CASSEGREDQPQHF. J is TRBJ1-5 and V is TRBV2; D not resolved. The length of the CDR3 is 14 residues. Germline CDR1 reads SNHLY; CDR2 reads FYNNEI. Trimming shortened V by 1 base and J by 5 bases, and 9 bases separated the two germline ends.

The chain employs TRBV25-1 and TRBJ1-2; a possible D gene is TRBD1 (5 bases). This CDR3 has 16 amino acids. Germline V gene lookup returns CDR1 MGHDK and CDR2 SYGVNS. Trimming stripped 2 bases from V and 9 bases from J, with 22 bases between. The CDR3 here is CASSEETRAPVHRYTF. As DNA, the CDR3 is TGTGCCAGCAGTGAAGAAACCAGGGCACCAGTCCATCGCTACACCTTC.

This clonotype was seen at least ten times. The chain combines TRBV11-2 with TRBJ2-1; 9 nucleotides agree with TRBD2. Germline trimming cut 0 bases from V and 4 bases from J; bases unmatched to any gene: 10. There are 18 residues in the CDR3. CDR1 is SGHAT and CDR2 is FQNNGV in the germline V gene. CDR3 DNA sequence: TGTGCCAGCAGCTTAGATCTCTCATTTAGCGGGGGTTACAATGAGCAGTTCTTC. Protein sequence: CASSLDLSFSGGYNEQFF.

The chain uses TRBV20-1 and TRBJ1-1, with 8 positions matching TRBD1. With 1 base clipped from V and 4 bases from J, the junction kept 2 bases outside the gene matches. CDR3 length equals 13 residues. Germline CDR1 DFQATT, CDR2 SNEGSKA (reference sequence). CDR3: CSARADRATEAFF. CDR3 DNA sequence: TGCAGTGCTAGAGCGGACAGGGCCACTGAAGCTTTCTTT.

The chain uses TRBV20-1 and TRBJ2-5; 8 bases are shared with TRBD2. The V segment lost 2 bases and the J segment 1 base; nucleotides outside the gene matches: 6. Germline-derived CDR1 and CDR2 are DFQATT and SNEGSKA (reference sequence). This CDR3 is 15 amino acids long. CDR3 loop: CSARQRGGIQETQYF. The CDR3 DNA sequence: TGCAGTGCTAGACAACGCGGGGGGATCCAAGAGACCCAGTACTTC.

The chain joins TRBV5-4 to TRBJ2-3; D is possibly TRBD2 (5 bases). Per the germline V gene, CDR1 is SGHNT and CDR2 is YYREEE (reference sequence). The CDR3 totals 15 residues. V gave up 0 bases and J gave up 0 bases, with 8 bases separating them. The CDR3 protein is CASSLDQRSTDTQYF. CDR3 DNA: TGTGCCAGCAGCTTGGATCAGCGGAGCACAGATACGCAGTATTTT. Supplemented by reference TRBV5-4 and TRBJ2-3, the full variable domain reads ETGVTQSPTHLIKTRGQQVTLRCSSQSGHNTVSWYQQALGQGPQFIFQYYREEENGRGNFPPRFSGLQFPNYSSELNVNALELDDSALYLCASSLDQRSTDTQYFGPGTRLTVL.

The rearrangement joins TRBV12-3 or TRBV12-4 to TRBJ1-1; 7 bases are a match to TRBD1. V was clipped by 7 bases and J by 0 bases; unmatched bases: 8. The CDR3 covers 15 residues. The CDR3 loop reads CASMGTAVLNTEAFF. CDR3 in DNA: TGTGCCAGCATGGGGACAGCCGTATTGAACACTGAAGCTTTCTTT.

This rearrangement joins TRBV12-3 or TRBV12-4 to TRBJ2-1, with 8 nucleotides matching TRBD1. This CDR3 contains 14 residues. With V trimmed by 6 bases and J by 6 bases, 7 bases remained unmatched. The DNA for the CDR3 is TGTGCCAGCAGGCAAGGACAGGGCGGCAATGAGCAGTTCTTC. It encodes CASRQGQGGNEQFF.

The chain employs TRBV12-3 or TRBV12-4 and TRBJ2-7, with D unclear. Trimming pared 7 bases from V and 0 bases from J, leaving 10 bases between. The CDR3 loop spans 13 amino acids. The CDR3 sequence is CASTLFPSYEQYF. DNA for the CDR3: TGTGCCAGCACCCTATTCCCCTCCTACGAGCAGTACTTC.

This clonotype was observed many times. CDR3 sequence (DNA): TGTGCCAGCAGCCCCATCCCCGGGGGGCAAGGCGGGGAGCTGTTTTTT. Encoded protein: CASSPIPGGQGGELFF. The V call is TRBV7-8, the J call TRBJ2-2; tentatively, D is TRBD2 (7 bases). The CDR3 is 16 amino acids. The germline V gene has CDR1 SGHVS and CDR2 FQNEAQ. V was cut by 5 bases and J by 7 bases, with 20 bases left in between.

The chain joins TRBV20-1 to TRBJ2-2; D gene ambiguous. This CDR3 has 16 amino acids. CDR1 and CDR2 from the germline V gene are DFQATT and SNEGSKA (reference sequence). The germline V and J ends were trimmed by 1 base and 2 bases, with 14 bases remaining between them. The CDR3 region is CSARALAVLNTGELFF. Here the CDR3 DNA reads TGCAGTGCTAGAGCTTTGGCGGTTCTCAACACCGGGGAGCTGTTTTTT.